The 25 T cell receptor beta chains below all came from one sample that was sequenced in a study of cytomegalovirus exposure and HLA in healthy donors. This table comes from immunoSEQ multiplex PCR, and its TCRdb copy is limited to in-frame clones, with some not included. The repertoire has roughly 62,000 clones, about 91% of them found once; the top ten carry over 2%. Input material: PBMCs. The receptor source for this set is a woman aged 30 to 39 in good health and CMV-seronegative.

V gene TRBV6-6 combines with J gene TRBJ1-2; TRBD1 is a possible D gene (6 bases). This CDR3 contains 13 residues. Trimming cost V 2 bases and J 10 bases, with 14 bases left between them. The germline V gene encodes CDR1 MNHNY and CDR2 SVGAGI (reference sequence). The chain's CDR3 is CASSYRGASDYTF. The CDR3, as DNA: TGTGCCAGCAGTTACCGGGGGGCCTCGGACTACACCTTC.

The rearrangement uses TRBV6-1 and TRBJ2-1, with 8 bases lining up with TRBD2. CDR1 is MNHNS, CDR2 SASEGT, per germline. V lost 7 bases to trimming and J lost 6 bases; unmatched junction nucleotides: 11. The CDR3 has 15 residues. Here the CDR3 DNA reads TGTGCCAGCACCCAAGGGGGGACTAGTTCCAATGAGCAGTTCTTC. This translates into CASTQGGTSSNEQFF.

V usage is TRBV28 and J usage is TRBJ2-3, with D possibly being TRBD1 (6 bases). Trimming took off 3 bases at V and 2 bases at J, with 21 bases between the two ends. The germline V gene encodes CDR1 MDHEN and CDR2 SYDVKM. This CDR3 contains 18 residues. This chain's CDR3 is CASSFASGQGQHTDTQYF. CDR3 sequence (DNA): TGTGCCAGCAGTTTTGCCTCGGGACAAGGGCAACACACAGATACGCAGTATTTT.

The V and J genes are TRBV25-1 and TRBJ2-3, with D perhaps matching TRBD2 (6 bases). The CDR3 runs 16 residues. The germline V gene encodes CDR1 MGHDK and CDR2 SYGVNS. The ends were cut back, 1 base at V and 1 base at J, with 12 bases in the middle. This CDR3 is CASSELTGGGTDTQYF. The CDR3 DNA follows: TGTGCCAGCAGTGAATTGACGGGCGGGGGCACAGATACGCAGTATTTT.

This chain uses TRBV7-9 with TRBJ2-2; 14 nucleotides align to TRBD2. The J segment lost 4 bases and the V segment lost 3 bases, leaving 10 bases of the junction unmatched. This CDR3 is built from 19 residues. CDR1 is SEHNR and CDR2 is FQNEAQ in the germline V gene (reference sequence). The CDR3 sequence: CASSLGGTSGSFRTGELFF. The CDR3 nucleotides are TGTGCCAGCAGCTTGGGAGGGACTAGCGGGAGTTTTCGCACCGGGGAGCTGTTTTTT.

As for this clone: At one end, the junction sequence differs from germline, possibly due to a read error. The CDR3 sequence is CASSHGTEHRGAVF. In DNA form, the CDR3 reads TGTGCCAGCAGTCACGGGACAGAACACCGGGGAGCTGTTTTT. This chain links TRBV6-5 with TRBJ2-2; 7 bases line up with TRBD1. Germline loops: CDR1 MNHEY, CDR2 SVGAGI. The CDR3 is 14 residues long.

This clone was seen once. This chain uses TRBV27 with TRBJ1-5; TRBD1 aligns across 8 bases. Trimming at V came to 3 bases and at J to 2 bases, leaving 6 bases not matched to a gene. CDR1 is MNHEY, CDR2 SMNVEV, per germline (reference sequence). The CDR3 is 16 amino acids. The CDR3 loop reads CASSFQGANGNQPQHF. For the CDR3, the DNA is TGTGCCAGCAGTTTCCAGGGGGCAAATGGCAATCAGCCCCAGCATTTT.

The chain carries TRBV5-1 and TRBJ2-7; 9 bases are shared with TRBD2. Per germline, CDR1 SGHRS and CDR2 YFSETQ. V was clipped by 7 bases and J by 7 bases; unmatched bases: 12. This CDR3 spans 14 amino acids. This CDR3 reads CASSAGGEGLEQYF. CDR3 DNA: TGCGCCAGCTCCGCGGGGGGGGAGGGCCTGGAGCAGTACTTC.

This clone appeared once. V and J are TRBV7-6 and TRBJ2-2; D not certain. The CDR3 contains 20 residues. V was cut by 1 base and J by 1 base, with 22 bases left in between. Germline-derived CDR1 and CDR2 are SGHVS and FNYEAQ. Here the CDR3 reads CASSLVLQIRVDLNTGELFF. In nucleotides, the CDR3 is TGTGCCAGCAGCTTAGTGTTACAGATTCGAGTGGATCTGAACACCGGGGAGCTGTTTTTT.

The J gene is TRBJ2-7, the V gene TRBV6-1; 7 bases map to TRBD2. This CDR3 contains 13 residues. CDR1 is MNHNS and CDR2 is SASEGT in the germline V gene. After removal of 4 bases from V and 3 bases from J, the junction contained 3 bases not matched to a gene. CDR3 DNA: TGTGCCAGCAGTGGTACGGGGGGCTACGAGCAGTACTTC. Translated, it gives CASSGTGGYEQYF.

A single count supports this clone. V usage is TRBV28 and J usage is TRBJ1-1; 10 bases agree with TRBD1. The ends lost 5 bases at V and 5 bases at J; junction bases unmatched: 8. Looked up from germline, CDR1 is MDHEN and CDR2 is SYDVKM. The CDR3 is 15 residues long. This CDR3 reads CASSIPTGGGTEAFF. The CDR3 DNA reads as TGTGCCAGCAGTATCCCGACAGGGGGCGGAACTGAAGCTTTCTTT. The full variable domain, rest sourced from reference TRBV28 and TRBJ1-1, is DVKVTQSSRYLVKRTGEKVFLECVQDMDHENMFWYRQDPGLGLRLIYFSYDVKMKEKGDIPEGYSVSREKKERFSLILESASTNQTSMYLCASSIPTGGGTEAFFGQGTRLTVV.

This chain connects TRBV11-2 to TRBJ1-4, with 7 bases that match TRBD1. Trimming cost V 3 bases and J 8 bases; bases outside gene matches: 0. Germline assignment: CDR1 SGHAT and CDR2 FQNNGV. CDR3 length: 12 amino acids. Here the CDR3 DNA reads TGTGCCAGCAGCTTGACAGGGGAAAAACTGTTTTTT. As protein: CASSLTGEKLFF.

The chain has TRBV7-2 and TRBJ2-2; D may be TRBD2 (6 bases). Germline CDR1 reads SGHTA; CDR2 reads FQGNSA. The CDR3 consists of 16 residues. Trimming removed 5 bases at V and 6 bases at J, with 19 bases between. The CDR3 loop is CASSERATRSSGELFF. The CDR3 region has the DNA TGTGCCAGCAGCGAGCGGGCAACTAGGTCTTCCGGGGAGCTGTTTTTT.

The chain has TRBV19 and TRBJ2-2; D possibly corresponds to TRBD1 (6 bases). Germline lookup yields CDR1 LNHDA and CDR2 SQIVND (reference sequence). Trimming took off 11 bases at V and 7 bases at J, with 29 bases between the two ends. This CDR3 comprises 17 residues. The DNA of the CDR3 is TGTGCCCGTCCGATCCGAAAGAGGGGACATGTTCACGGGGAGCTGTTTTTT. Protein product: CARPIRKRGHVHGELFF.

This clone was recorded once. The chain carries TRBV2 and TRBJ2-3, with TRBD1 identical over 7 bases. Trimming at V came to 8 bases and at J to 3 bases, leaving 11 bases not matched to a gene. Germline V CDR1 and CDR2: SNHLY, FYNNEI. The CDR3 has 15 residues. CDR3 loop: CASSTQGQMTDTQYF. DNA of the CDR3: TGTGCCAGCTCCACCCAGGGACAGATGACAGATACGCAGTATTTT.

In its sample, this clone was seen once. The rearrangement links TRBV7-2 to TRBJ2-1; 15 bases agree with TRBD2. The CDR3 totals 15 residues. J lost 6 bases, V lost 4 bases, and 1 base had no gene match. CDR1 and CDR2 from the germline V gene are SGHTA and FQGNSA. The CDR3 DNA reads as TGTGCCAGCAGCTCGGGACTAGCGGGAGGCAATGAGCAGTTCTTC. It yields the protein CASSSGLAGGNEQFF.

The chain couples TRBV6-1 to TRBJ2-3, with 11 bases lining up with TRBD2. This CDR3 is built from 15 residues. Unmatched junction bases numbered 7, after V lost 7 bases and J lost 4 bases. Germline V gene data show CDR1 as MNHNS and CDR2 as SASEGT. Written as DNA, the CDR3 is TGTGCCAGCACCGGACTAGCGGGTGAACCAGATACGCAGTATTTT. The encoded protein is CASTGLAGEPDTQYF.

This chain joins TRBV6-6 and TRBJ2-1, with TRBD2 as a possible D gene (6 bases). Trimming stripped 6 bases from V and 15 bases from J, with 21 bases between. The V gene's germline CDR1 is MNHNY and CDR2 SVGAGI (reference sequence). The CDR3 runs to 13 residues. For the CDR3, the DNA is TGTGCCAGCAGCCGCGACTCGGGGGATCGACGGTTCTTC. Translated: CASSRDSGDRRFF.

The chain employs TRBV2 and TRBJ1-4; D ambiguous. Germline V gene lookup returns CDR1 SNHLY and CDR2 FYNNEI. V was trimmed by 8 bases and J by 5 bases, leaving 9 bases between them. This CDR3 is 12 amino acids long. CDR3 in amino acids: CASWSKNEKLFF. In DNA, the CDR3 is TGTGCCAGCTGGAGCAAAAATGAAAAACTGTTTTTT.

This chain joins TRBV5-6 and TRBJ2-3; 7 bases fit TRBD2. Germline lookup yields CDR1 SGHDT and CDR2 YYEEEE. The junction had 9 bases not matched to a gene; V was cut back by 1 base and J by 4 bases. CDR3 length: 16 residues. CDR3 sequence: CASSLRSSGTSDTQYF. DNA for the CDR3: TGTGCCAGCAGCTTGAGGTCTAGCGGAACATCAGATACGCAGTATTTT.

V and J are TRBV9 and TRBJ2-7; 8 nucleotides match TRBD2. CDR1 is SGDLS and CDR2 is YYNGEE in the germline V gene. The CDR3 length is 16 residues. The trim removed 0 bases at V and 2 bases at J, leaving 7 bases unmatched. The CDR3: CASSVGPGGGPYEQYF. The DNA of the CDR3 is TGTGCCAGCAGCGTAGGGCCGGGAGGGGGGCCCTACGAGCAGTACTTC. Using reference TRBV9 and TRBJ2-7 for the parts outside the CDR3, the full variable domain is DSGVTQTPKHLITATGQRVTLRCSPRSGDLSVYWYQQSLDQGLQFLIQYYNGEERAKGNILERFSAQQFPDLHSELNLSSLELGDSALYFCASSVGPGGGPYEQYFGPGTRLTVT.

The rearrangement links TRBV18 to TRBJ1-1; no clear D. Germline CDR1 is KGHSH and CDR2 is LQKENI. Deletions cut 2 bases from V and 0 bases from J, with 10 bases between. This CDR3 has 15 amino acids. Here the CDR3 reads CASSPAATLNTEAFF. The CDR3 nucleotides read TGTGCCAGCTCACCAGCGGCTACTTTGAACACTGAAGCTTTCTTT.

This clone was found once. This chain links TRBV29-1 with TRBJ1-2; 11 bases match TRBD1. Germline V gene lookup returns CDR1 SQVTM and CDR2 ANQGSEA. The CDR3 runs 16 residues. The V gene end was trimmed by 3 bases and the J gene end by 4 bases; junction bases not matched to a gene: 10. CDR3: CSVDQYGQGAFYGYTF. As DNA, the CDR3 is TGCAGCGTTGATCAATATGGACAGGGGGCTTTCTATGGCTACACCTTC. Full variable domain (rest looked up from reference TRBV29-1 and TRBJ1-2): SAVISQKPSRDICQRGTSLTIQCQVDSQVTMMFWYRQQPGQSLTLIATANQGSEATYESGFVIDKFPISRPNLTFSTLTVSNMSPEDSSIYLCSVDQYGQGAFYGYTFGSGTRLTVV.

The rearrangement links TRBV27 to TRBJ2-7; possible D gene TRBD1, 5 bases. The CDR3 totals 13 residues. Germline-derived CDR1 and CDR2 are MNHEY and SMNVEV (reference sequence). The germline V and J ends were trimmed by 1 base and 5 bases, with 9 bases remaining between them. DNA of the CDR3: TGTGCCAGCAGTTTATTAGGGGCTGACGAGCAGTACTTC. It specifies CASSLLGADEQYF.

V gene TRBV7-2 combines with J gene TRBJ2-3, with unresolved D. This CDR3 comprises 12 residues. Germline V lookup: CDR1 SGHTA, CDR2 FQGNSA. V dropped 5 bases and J dropped 0 bases, with 3 bases sitting between them. CDR3 DNA: TGTGCCAGCAGCCAAAGCACAGATACGCAGTATTTT. Amino acid sequence: CASSQSTDTQYF.